The 28 T cell receptor beta chains in this list originate from one sample, sequenced in a study of blood T cell repertoires in COVID-19. The assay was immunoSEQ multiplex PCR, and TCRdb's table has in-frame clones only and misses some. The sample lists approximately 270,000 clones; 86% were seen once. Sequencing input: PBMCs or T cells enriched from blood (not recorded which). Every receptor here comes from a man aged 35 to 55 who had recovered from COVID-19.

The rearrangement links TRBV29-1 to TRBJ1-1, with D tentatively TRBD1 (6 bases). Germline lookup yields CDR1 SQVTM and CDR2 ANQGSEA. The CDR3 consists of 13 residues. V dropped 6 bases and J dropped 1 base, with 12 bases sitting between them. The DNA for the CDR3 is TGCAGCGTGGGGACACCCGAGAACACTGAAGCTTTCTTT. It yields the protein CSVGTPENTEAFF. Supplemented by reference TRBV29-1 and TRBJ1-1, the full variable domain reads SAVISQKPSRDICQRGTSLTIQCQVDSQVTMMFWYRQQPGQSLTLIATANQGSEATYESGFVIDKFPISRPNLTFSTLTVSNMSPEDSSIYLCSVGTPENTEAFFGQGTRLTVV.

The sample holds a few counts of this clone. The V gene is TRBV24-1, the J gene TRBJ1-5; 9 nucleotides match TRBD1. Germline V gene data show CDR1 as KGHDR and CDR2 as SFDVKD. J was trimmed by 5 bases and V by 3 bases; bases with no gene match: 4. The length of the CDR3 is 15 residues. CDR3 sequence: CATSDGRTGDQPQHF. DNA of the CDR3: TGTGCCACCAGTGATGGACGGACAGGGGATCAGCCCCAGCATTTT.

The chain has TRBV5-8 and TRBJ1-6; maybe TRBD1 (5 bases). In germline, CDR1 is SGHTS, CDR2 YDEGEE. Trimming removed 4 bases from V and 7 bases from J, with 9 bases in between. The CDR3 consists of 13 residues. The CDR3 region has the DNA TGTGCCAGCAGCCACAGACAGAATTCACCCCTCCACTTT. This translates into CASSHRQNSPLHF.

The CDR3 loop is CASSPLGLAVDEQYF. In DNA, the CDR3 is TGTGCCAGCTCACCTCTGGGGCTTGCCGTGGACGAGCAGTACTTC. The chain links TRBV18 to TRBJ2-7, with a weak D call TRBD1 (5 bases). Germline values: CDR1 KGHSH, CDR2 LQKENI. CDR3 length: 15 amino acids. Trimming removed 3 bases from V and 5 bases from J, with 17 bases in between.

The rearrangement uses TRBV7-2 and TRBJ2-5, with 7 positions matching TRBD2. V was pared by 5 bases and J by 5 bases, with 8 bases of the junction left unmatched. The CDR3 loop spans 14 amino acids. Germline lookup yields CDR1 SGHTA and CDR2 FQGNSA. CDR3 amino acids: CASSPGGGEETQYF. The CDR3 nucleotides are TGTGCCAGCAGCCCGGGGGGAGGGGAGGAGACCCAGTACTTC. Based on the CDR3 plus reference TRBV7-2 and TRBJ2-5, the full variable domain is GAGVSQSPSNKVTEKGKDVELRCDPISGHTALYWYRQSLGQGLEFLIYFQGNSAPDKSGLPSDRFSAERTGGSVSTLTIQRTQQEDSAVYLCASSPGGGEETQYFGPGTRLLVL.

The chain recombines TRBV4-3 with TRBJ1-2; D unresolved. The germline gives CDR1 LGHNA, CDR2 YSLEER. The ends were cut back, 0 bases at V and 4 bases at J, with 18 bases in the middle. The CDR3 consists of 17 residues. CDR3 sequence: CASSQDRLRQAGYGYTF. The DNA for the CDR3 is TGCGCCAGCAGCCAAGATCGTCTTAGGCAGGCGGGCTATGGCTACACCTTC.

The chain links TRBV6-5 to TRBJ1-6; 7 bases are a match to TRBD1. Trimming took 6 bases from V and 8 from J; bases not matched to a gene: 7. Germline values: CDR1 MNHEY, CDR2 SVGAGI. This CDR3 spans 14 amino acids. The DNA for the CDR3 is TGTGCCAGCAGGGTCGGGCAGGGGGATTCACCCCTCCACTTT. Residues: CASRVGQGDSPLHF.

The gene calls are TRBV27 and TRBJ1-2, with D perhaps matching TRBD1 (5 bases). The V gene's germline CDR1 is MNHEY and CDR2 SMNVEV (reference sequence). Trimming pared 0 bases from V and 8 bases from J, leaving 10 bases between. CDR3 length: 13 residues. Here the CDR3 DNA reads TGTGCCAGCAGTTTATCGAGACAGAGAGGCTACACCTTC. It specifies CASSLSRQRGYTF.

This clone has a single count. This chain joins TRBV4-1 and TRBJ1-1; D is unclear. V was pared by 4 bases and J by 12 bases, with 15 bases between. In germline, CDR1 is MGHRA, CDR2 YSYEKL. The CDR3 covers 12 residues. CDR3 bases: TGCGCCAGCAGCCCCCCTGGTTTGGCAACTTTCTTT. It codes for CASSPPGLATFF.

The chain uses TRBV20-1 and TRBJ1-3; unclear D gene. Trimming cost V 3 bases and J 1 base, with 7 bases left between them. The CDR3 runs 13 residues. CDR1 DFQATT and CDR2 SNEGSKA come from the germline V gene (reference sequence). The CDR3: CSASAGSGNTIYF. DNA of the CDR3: TGCAGTGCTAGTGCGGGGTCTGGAAACACCATATATTTT.

This chain links TRBV11-2 with TRBJ1-2; 7 positions match TRBD1. V gave up 1 base and J gave up 1 base; unmatched junction bases: 9. The CDR3 length is 17 residues. CDR1 SGHAT and CDR2 FQNNGV come from the germline V gene. CDR3 protein: CASSLAATGSFNYGYTF. The CDR3 DNA reads TGTGCCAGCAGCTTAGCCGCGACAGGGTCTTTTAACTATGGCTACACCTTC.

The chain links TRBV5-3 to TRBJ2-3; 15 positions match TRBD2. TRBV5-3 is placed among ORFs of uncertain function. V shed 5 bases, J shed 1 base, and the junction held 8 bases outside the gene matches. This CDR3 region has 18 residues. This chain's CDR3 is CARRTGLAGGPRTDTQYF. For the CDR3, the DNA is TGTGCCAGAAGAACAGGACTAGCGGGAGGGCCACGCACAGATACGCAGTATTTT.

The chain uses TRBV20-1 and TRBJ2-5; D ambiguous. V was cut by 4 bases and J by 5 bases, with 8 bases left in between. From germline, CDR1 is DFQATT and CDR2 SNEGSKA (reference sequence). The CDR3 spans 11 residues. The CDR3 nucleotides read TGCAGTGCTAAGGAGTTGGAGACCCAGTACTTC. This gives the protein CSAKELETQYF.

The V call is TRBV18, the J call TRBJ1-1; TRBD1 might be the D (5 bases). CDR1 is KGHSH and CDR2 is LQKENI in the germline V gene. V was cut by 4 bases and J by 0 bases, with 9 bases left in between. The CDR3 loop spans 14 amino acids. CDR3 residues: CASSLDRMNTEAFF. The CDR3 DNA is TGTGCCAGCTCACTCGACAGAATGAACACTGAAGCTTTCTTT.

V gene TRBV12-3 or TRBV12-4 combines with J gene TRBJ1-2; D unclear. Between the trimmed V and J ends, which lost 3 bases and 8 bases, there was a span of 13 bases. The CDR3 loop spans 13 amino acids. CDR3: CASSFTAGDGYTF. DNA for the CDR3: TGTGCCAGCAGTTTCACTGCAGGCGACGGCTACACCTTC.

The CDR3 bases are TGTGCCAGCAGTTGGAGGAGGAGCTCCTACGAGCAGTACTTC. Residues: CASSWRRSSYEQYF. The J gene is TRBJ2-7, the V gene TRBV6-2 or TRBV6-3; maybe TRBD2 (5 bases). In germline, CDR1 is MNHEY, CDR2 SVGEGT. The CDR3 runs 14 residues. Trimming shortened V by 4 bases and J by 0 bases, and 10 bases separated the two germline ends.

This clone has more than one count but fewer than ten. The rearrangement joins TRBV27 to TRBJ1-1; D is undetermined. Trimming took 3 bases from V and 5 from J, leaving 10 bases between them. Per the germline V gene, CDR1 is MNHEY and CDR2 is SMNVEV (reference sequence). The CDR3 is 13 residues long. CDR3: CASSLFPRTEAFF. CDR3 sequence (DNA): TGTGCCAGCAGTTTGTTTCCGAGGACTGAAGCTTTCTTT.

The CDR3 DNA reads TGTGCCAGCAGCTCCCGGTTCGCCCGGGGAGATACGCAGTATTTT. Translating it yields CASSSRFARGDTQYF. The J gene is TRBJ2-3, the V gene TRBV7-3; D is possibly TRBD2 (5 bases). The CDR3 covers 15 residues. With 4 bases removed from V and 5 bases from J, the gap between germline ends came to 16 bases. Germline V gives CDR1 SGHTA, CDR2 FQGTGA.

In this sample, this clone turned up once. In DNA form, the CDR3 reads TGTGCCAGCAGCCCTACCGCGACAATTCGGTCCTATGGCTACACCTTC. Protein: CASSPTATIRSYGYTF. J is TRBJ1-2 and V is TRBV3-1 (or the pseudogene TRBV3-2); D call uncertain. The CDR3 length is 16 residues. Per germline, CDR1 LGHDT and CDR2 YNNKEL (reference sequence). The V end lost 4 bases, the J end lost 4 bases, and 19 bases lay between the germline ends.

A note on this clone: Different DNA sequences within this sample yield the same CDR3. The J gene is TRBJ1-3, the V gene TRBV5-1, with D possibly being TRBD1 (5 bases). The CDR3 spans 13 residues. The germline V gene encodes CDR1 SGHRS and CDR2 YFSETQ. The V and J ends lost 5 bases and 2 bases respectively, with 8 bases between them. The CDR3 bases are TGCGCCAGCAGAGAAGGGGCTGGAAACACCATATATTTT. Translating gives CASREGAGNTIYF.

The rearrangement links TRBV7-2 to TRBJ1-2, with D possibly matching TRBD1 (5 bases). CDR1 SGHTA and CDR2 FQGNSA come from the germline V gene. The CDR3 has 15 residues. Trimming left V 2 bases short and J 0 bases short, with 10 bases between. The CDR3 DNA follows: TGTGCCAGCAGCTTAACAGACAGAACTAACTATGGCTACACCTTC. This codes for CASSLTDRTNYGYTF.

This rearrangement joins TRBV3-1 (or the pseudogene TRBV3-2) to TRBJ2-7; a weak D match, TRBD1 (5 bases). The CDR3 totals 14 residues. V was pared by 1 base and J by 0 bases, with 7 bases between. Germline values: CDR1 LGHDT, CDR2 YNNKEL (reference sequence). The chain's CDR3 is CASSQVDSSYEQYF. The CDR3 DNA sequence: TGTGCCAGCAGCCAAGTCGACAGCTCCTACGAGCAGTACTTC.

The chain links TRBV7-2 to TRBJ2-7, with TRBD1 as a possible D gene (6 bases). Trimming took 0 bases from V and 5 from J, leaving 14 bases between them. The CDR3 spans 15 residues. Germline values: CDR1 SGHTA, CDR2 FQGNSA. CDR3: CASSLAGQGYDEQYF. CDR3 sequence (DNA): TGTGCCAGCAGCTTAGCCGGGCAGGGGTACGACGAGCAGTACTTC.

J is TRBJ2-3 and V is TRBV27; 14 nucleotides agree with TRBD2. Germline V gene data show CDR1 as MNHEY and CDR2 as SMNVEV (reference sequence). The V segment lost 4 bases and the J segment 5 bases; nucleotides outside the gene matches: 5. The CDR3 spans 16 residues. DNA for the CDR3: TGTGCCAGCAGTTCCGGGACTAGCGGGAGCCTAGATACGCAGTATTTT. Translation: CASSSGTSGSLDTQYF.

The chain uses TRBV5-4 and TRBJ2-2; perhaps TRBD1 as D (5 bases). Between the trimmed V and J ends, which lost 4 bases and 0 bases, there was a span of 10 bases. Germline CDR1 SGHNT, CDR2 YYREEE (reference sequence). The CDR3 totals 15 residues. In nucleotides, the CDR3 is TGTGCCAGCAGCCCGCAGACAGCGAACACCGGGGAGCTGTTTTTT. Protein product: CASSPQTANTGELFF.

Ten or more counts support this clone. J is TRBJ2-3 and V is TRBV28; perhaps TRBD2 as D (6 bases). Trimming took off 4 bases at V and 0 bases at J, with 14 bases between the two ends. In germline, CDR1 is MDHEN, CDR2 SYDVKM. CDR3 size: 16 residues. CDR3: CASSSLGRTSTDTQYF. Written as DNA, the CDR3 is TGTGCCAGCAGTTCTCTCGGGAGAACTAGCACAGATACGCAGTATTTT.

V gene TRBV7-9 combines with J gene TRBJ2-3; tentatively, D is TRBD1 (6 bases). CDR1 and CDR2 from the germline V gene are SEHNR and FQNEAQ (reference sequence). The CDR3 has 14 residues. Trimming pared 5 bases from V and 6 bases from J, leaving 15 bases between. The CDR3 sequence is CASSPRQVGDTQYF. CDR3 DNA: TGTGCCAGCAGCCCCAGACAGGTTGGGGATACGCAGTATTTT.

The chain uses TRBV6-5 and TRBJ1-3, with TRBD1 identical over 9 bases. The CDR3 runs 13 residues. V gave up 8 bases and J gave up 4 bases; unmatched junction bases: 3. Germline loops: CDR1 MNHEY, CDR2 SVGAGI. The CDR3 sequence is CASGDRVGNTIYF. The CDR3, as DNA: TGTGCCAGCGGGGACAGGGTAGGAAACACCATATATTTT.